This entry concerns a single TCR beta chain. How the authors handled the data: Nucleated cell number was recorded as an estimate derived from reference gene primer amplification. Repertoires were generated with immunoSEQ multiplex PCR, while TCRdb's copy carries only in-frame clones and drops some. The V and J calls and clone size come from that table; D and trimming were worked out from the DNA. This sample has around 60,000 clones, with 75% to 95% found just once. CDR3 size: 13 residues. The V and J ends lost 3 bases and 5 bases respectively, with 7 bases between them. Germline CDR1 reads SNHLY; CDR2 reads FYNNEI. These data come from a study of blood T cell repertoires in COVID-19. Study background: Collection of acute and convalescent COVID-19 samples took place in the United States, Italy and Spain. PBMCs, B-cell-depleted T cells, or T cells were the source of the cDNA or gDNA that made up the material.

This TCR was recovered from a woman older than 75 with active COVID-19. Material for sequencing was peripheral blood. The chain links TRBV2 to TRBJ1-4; D remains unclear. The CDR3 DNA reads TGTGCCAGCAGTGACGCTATCAATGAAAAACTGTTTTTT. Encoded protein: CASSDAINEKLFF.